This T cell receptor beta chain was found in a study of blood T cell repertoires in COVID-19 (dated by TCRdb to about 2020). Regarding the study in general: The collaborator samples originated in the United States, Italy and Spain and spanned the acute and convalescent phases of COVID-19. The material from the prospective study consisted of cDNA or gDNA derived from T cells, B-cell-depleted T cells, or PBMCs. The dataset comprised deeply sampled blood TCRbeta repertoires from subjects exposed to, actively infected with, or recovered from COVID-19. The repertoires were released in a freely available public database intended as a resource for research on the immune response to SARS-CoV-2. Samples were obtained from the ongoing ImmuneRACE study (first 160 participants) and from 1,200 or so subjects provided by 6 global collaborators. The sample metadata nearly always contained a de-identified subject ID, COVID-19 status, age in years and sex. HLA class I and class II types, where available, came from metadata supplied by the sample provider rather than from assay-based typing.

TCRbeta CDR3 regions were amplified from genomic DNA by means of the immunoSEQ Assay, a bias-controlled multiplex PCR. Processing in the source paper ran as follows. The number of nucleated cells in each sample was estimated from the amplification of reference gene primers within the assay. To quantify the absolute abundance of each unique TCRbeta CDR3 rearrangement, sequence reads were collapsed and filtered. For each sample, productive Simpson clonality was calculated as the square root of Simpson's diversity index across productive rearrangements. The clones in this table, taken by TCRdb from immuneACCESS, are in-frame only. Not every clone is retained; where verified, under half of the shortfall comes from an unresolved V gene, and the cause of the rest is unknown. V and J calls plus clone size are reproduced from that table; the DNA served to infer D and trimming. The sample table contains approximately 180,000 clones; only one count was recorded for 88% of them. Clones ranked in the top ten supply roughly 4.7% of the sample.

This clone has a single count. Its binding antigen is unknown. No base quality information exists; no much larger clone differs at one position. Broad study findings and their caveats: The quantity of clinical and demographic metadata differed by source and by participant and was supplied without curation.

V has 4 bases trimmed and J has 2 bases trimmed; junction bases matching no gene number 5. From the cysteine through the phenylalanine, the CDR3 covers 15 amino acids. This entry keeps only the CDR3 DNA: 45 bases, framed from base 1. Taken from the germline V gene, the CDR1 and CDR2 loops are SGHRS and YFSETQ. Whole blood was collected in K2EDTA tubes by collaborating institutions according to the institutions' own protocols. For TCRbeta analysis, collaborators shipped samples in one of three forms: frozen whole blood, isolated PBMCs, or DNA extracted from either of those sample types. The chain links TRBV5-1 with TRBJ1-2, with TRBD1 identical over 10 junction bases. The TCR originated in a human donor in a cohort sampled during active COVID-19. Specimen: peripheral blood. The CDR3 in this case is CASSTPGQGNYGYTF. The DNA sequence reads TGCGCCAGCAGCACTCCGGGACAGGGGAACTATGGCTACACCTTC.